The 20 T cell receptor beta chains below all came from one sample that was sequenced in a study of OX40 agonist ivuxolimab in advanced cancers. Some clones are missing from TCRdb's copy, which holds only in-frame ones; the method was immunoSEQ multiplex PCR. The data contain 35,000 to 45,000 clones, more than 85% of them singletons. The material was CD4+ or CD8+ T cells sorted from blood, obtained in a trial of the OX40 agonist ivuxolimab. The receptor set was obtained from an adult with an advanced solid tumor such as melanoma, head and neck, liver or kidney cancer.

The chain carries TRBV7-2 and TRBJ2-7; TRBD2 might be the D (6 bases). Germline V gives CDR1 SGHTA, CDR2 FQGNSA. The germline V and J ends were trimmed by 2 bases and 6 bases, with 20 bases remaining between them. The CDR3 extends over 16 amino acids. DNA of the CDR3: TGTGCCAGCAGCTTAATGGTACGGACTATGGCACCCGAGCAGTACTTC. Protein sequence: CASSLMVRTMAPEQYF.

The chain couples TRBV7-2 to TRBJ2-1; D tentatively reads TRBD1 or TRBD2 (5 bases each). Germline CDR1 reads SGHTA; CDR2 reads FQGNSA. V lost 6 bases, J lost 4 bases, and 13 bases lay in between. The CDR3 runs to 14 residues. Here the CDR3 reads CASSQGTGYNEQFF. CDR3 DNA sequence: TGTGCCAGCAGTCAAGGGACCGGATACAATGAGCAGTTCTTC.

V and J are TRBV9 and TRBJ2-7; D uncertain. Per germline, CDR1 SGDLS and CDR2 YYNGEE. The CDR3 runs 12 residues. V dropped 4 bases and J dropped 3 bases, with 8 bases sitting between them. CDR3 loop: CASSSLSYEQYF. CDR3 sequence (DNA): TGTGCCAGCAGCTCATTGAGCTACGAGCAGTACTTC.

V and J are TRBV7-6 and TRBJ2-3, with TRBD1 matching 8 bases. Looked up from germline, CDR1 is SGHVS and CDR2 is FNYEAQ. V lost 3 bases, J lost 0 bases, and 8 bases stayed unmatched. The CDR3 has 17 residues. For the CDR3, the DNA is TGTGCCAGCAGCTTGAGGGGGACAGGAGCTAGCACAGATACGCAGTATTTT. Protein: CASSLRGTGASTDTQYF.

With respect to this clone: A junction end diverges from the germline sequence, so it may reflect a read error. The rearrangement uses TRBV10-2 and TRBJ1-1; D is possibly TRBD1 (6 bases). The germline V gene encodes CDR1 WSHSY and CDR2 SAAADI. This CDR3 spans 15 amino acids. CDR3 sequence: CACRVGATFSTEAFF. The CDR3 DNA sequence: TGCGCCTGCAGAGTGGGGGCGACGTTCAGCACTGAAGCTTTCTTT.

The chain has TRBV27 and TRBJ1-5; 8 bases match TRBD1. The V and J ends lost 0 bases and 6 bases, in that order; junction bases with no gene match: 1. This CDR3 has 14 residues. Germline CDR1 and CDR2: MNHEY and SMNVEV (reference sequence). The DNA of the CDR3 is TGTGCCAGCAGTTTATCAGGACAGGGTCAGCCCCAGCATTTT. Protein product: CASSLSGQGQPQHF.

The chain couples TRBV28 to TRBJ2-1; a possible D gene is TRBD2 (6 bases). V was cut by 3 bases and J by 7 bases, with 10 bases left in between. Per the germline V gene, CDR1 is MDHEN and CDR2 is SYDVKM. The length of the CDR3 is 13 residues. CDR3 amino acids: CASSFGTANEQFF. The CDR3 DNA sequence: TGTGCCAGCAGTTTCGGGACTGCGAATGAGCAGTTCTTC.

The chain couples TRBV7-2 to TRBJ1-1, with D possibly TRBD1 on 5 matching bases. This CDR3 comprises 16 residues. The ends were cut back, 1 base at V and 3 bases at J, with 15 bases in the middle. The germline gives CDR1 SGHTA, CDR2 FQGNSA. CDR3 sequence: CASSLGQIWGDTEAFF. CDR3 nucleotide sequence: TGTGCCAGCAGCTTAGGACAGATCTGGGGAGACACTGAAGCTTTCTTT.

The chain is built from TRBV7-2 and TRBJ2-1; 8 bases map to TRBD2. The V gene's germline CDR1 is SGHTA and CDR2 FQGNSA. The CDR3 sequence is 16 residues long. Trimming took 5 bases from V and 5 from J; bases not matched to a gene: 11. The CDR3 here is CASSPEGGGYHNEQFF. DNA for the CDR3: TGTGCCAGCAGCCCGGAGGGCGGGGGGTATCACAATGAGCAGTTCTTC. The full variable domain, in which reference TRBV7-2 and TRBJ2-1 provide the parts outside the CDR3, is GAGVSQSPSNKVTEKGKDVELRCDPISGHTALYWYRQSLGQGLEFLIYFQGNSAPDKSGLPSDRFSAERTGGSVSTLTIQRTQQEDSAVYLCASSPEGGGYHNEQFFGPGTRLTVL.

The chain links TRBV13 to TRBJ2-1; 9 bases are a match to TRBD1. Unmatched junction bases numbered 5, after V lost 1 base and J lost 7 bases. CDR1 is PRHDT, CDR2 FYEKMQ, per germline (reference sequence). The CDR3 loop spans 15 amino acids. CDR3 protein: CASSLEQGALNEQFF. CDR3 nucleotides: TGTGCCAGCAGCTTAGAACAGGGGGCGTTGAATGAGCAGTTCTTC. Combining the CDR3 with reference TRBV13 and TRBJ2-1 gives the whole variable domain AAGVIQSPRHLIKEKRETATLKCYPIPRHDTVYWYQQGPGQDPQFLISFYEKMQSDKGSIPDRFSAQQFSDYHSELNMSSLELGDSALYFCASSLEQGALNEQFFGPGTRLTVL.

The genes are TRBV6-6 and TRBJ2-1; D ambiguous. Germline V gene data show CDR1 as MNHNY and CDR2 as SVGAGI (reference sequence). Deletions cut 6 bases from V and 2 bases from J, with 17 bases between. This CDR3 is built from 16 residues. The CDR3 is CASSPPWRSPYNEQFF. In nucleotides, the CDR3 is TGTGCCAGCAGCCCCCCATGGCGGTCACCCTACAATGAGCAGTTCTTC.

The V and J genes are TRBV27 and TRBJ2-7; D gene ambiguous. CDR3 size: 15 residues. Germline assignment: CDR1 MNHEY and CDR2 SMNVEV (reference sequence). V was pared by 0 bases and J by 1 base, with 10 bases between. The CDR3 sequence: CASSLSPATSYEQYF. For the CDR3, the DNA is TGTGCCAGCAGTTTATCGCCAGCGACTTCCTACGAGCAGTACTTC.

This chain joins TRBV5-6 and TRBJ2-1; no definite D call. The germline V and J ends were trimmed by 2 bases and 3 bases, with 6 bases remaining between them. The CDR3 is made up of 13 amino acids. CDR1 SGHDT and CDR2 YYEEEE come from the germline V gene. Here the CDR3 reads CASSFAFYNEQFF. The CDR3 DNA reads as TGTGCCAGCAGCTTCGCATTCTACAATGAGCAGTTCTTC.

The V gene is TRBV4-1, the J gene TRBJ2-7; no clear D gene. The CDR3 spans 14 residues. V lost 5 bases and J 4 bases, leaving 15 bases between the germline ends. Per the germline V gene, CDR1 is MGHRA and CDR2 is YSYEKL. CDR3 loop: CASSLETLYYEQYF. For the CDR3, the DNA is TGCGCCAGCAGCTTAGAAACACTTTATTACGAGCAGTACTTC.

The chain combines TRBV7-6 with TRBJ1-1; 7 positions agree with TRBD1. The CDR3 contains 15 residues. Looked up from germline, CDR1 is SGHVS and CDR2 is FNYEAQ. After removal of 5 bases from V and 0 bases from J, the junction contained 6 bases not matched to a gene. The CDR3 region is CASSTRDSMNTEAFF. The CDR3 DNA sequence: TGTGCCAGCAGCACCCGGGACAGTATGAACACTGAAGCTTTCTTT. Together with reference TRBV7-6 and TRBJ1-1, the CDR3 gives the full variable domain: GAGVSQSPRYKVTKRGQDVALRCDPISGHVSLYWYRQALGQGPEFLTYFNYEAQQDKSGLPNDRFSAERPEGSISTLTIQRTEQRDSAMYRCASSTRDSMNTEAFFGQGTRLTVV.

The chain carries TRBV5-1 and TRBJ1-4; D not certain. Trimming removed 4 bases at V and 3 bases at J, with 16 bases between. Germline assignment: CDR1 SGHRS and CDR2 YFSETQ. This CDR3 comprises 16 residues. CDR3 coding DNA: TGCGCCAGCAGCCCCGAGGAAAGGGCATCTAATGAAAAACTGTTTTTT. Encoded protein: CASSPEERASNEKLFF.

This chain connects TRBV7-9 to TRBJ1-1; TRBD1 agrees at 11 bases. The CDR3 contains 14 residues. J was trimmed by 10 bases and V by 1 base; bases with no gene match: 5. Germline CDR1 and CDR2: SEHNR and FQNEAQ (reference sequence). The CDR3 spells CASSLGTGTGGAFF. Written as DNA, the CDR3 is TGTGCCAGCAGCTTAGGAACCGGGACAGGGGGAGCTTTCTTT.

This rearrangement joins TRBV11-3 to TRBJ2-3; maybe TRBD2 (7 bases). The germline V gene has CDR1 SGHNT and CDR2 YENEEA. This CDR3 spans 16 amino acids. V was shortened by 0 bases and J by 4 bases, with 14 bases between the two germline ends. This chain's CDR3 is CASSLEGGGPSDTQYF. The CDR3 DNA sequence: TGTGCCAGCAGCTTAGAAGGCGGGGGCCCCTCAGATACGCAGTATTTT.

The V gene is TRBV6-5, the J gene TRBJ2-3; 9 bases align to TRBD1. CDR3 length: 15 amino acids. V dropped 2 bases and J dropped 3; count of bases not matched to a gene: 3. Germline V lookup: CDR1 MNHEY, CDR2 SVGAGI. CDR3 loop: CASSYGDRETDTQYF. In DNA, the CDR3 is TGTGCCAGCAGTTACGGGGACAGGGAAACAGATACGCAGTATTTT.

As DNA, the CDR3 is TGTGCCAGCAGTCTCGAAACAGATACGCAGTATTTT. Encoded protein: CASSLETDTQYF. The rearrangement links TRBV11-2 to TRBJ2-3; no definite D call. Per the germline V gene, CDR1 is SGHAT and CDR2 is FQNNGV. This CDR3 is built from 12 residues. V dropped 6 bases and J dropped 3 bases, with 7 bases sitting between them.